This T cell receptor beta chain was found in a study of T cells in Graves' hyperthyroidism and ophthalmopathy. On the study more broadly: Before treatment of any kind, peripheral blood was taken at initial diagnosis.

Losses at the gene ends were 5 bases for V and 2 bases for J; bases not matched to a gene: 2. The CDR3 has 14 residues. The V gene's germline CDR1 is SEHNR and CDR2 FQNEAQ (reference sequence). What was amplified from RNA transcripts were TCR beta CDR3 regions. First-round RT-PCR with HTBI primers amplified the TCR CDR3 region. TCRdb re-derived calls from the multiplex PCR reads in MiXCR, one entry per CDR3 protein. This table holds around 340,000 distinct CDR3 sequences, roughly 15% found once. About this clonotype: A single base separates this from a much larger clone, so it may be a read error. This CDR3 is missing its conserved last phenylalanine or tryptophan, likely due to a read error.

Sequenced: blood. The chain links TRBV7-9 to TRBJ2-1; 8 bases are shared with TRBD1. The TCR originated in a man aged 25 to 40 with Graves' hyperthyroidism. The CDR3 DNA is TGTGCCAGCAGCCTGACAGGGGCCTACAATGAGCAGTTCTCC. As protein: CASSLTGAYNEQFS.